The sequence of this T cell receptor (beta chain) was determined in a study of blood T cell repertoires in COVID-19. Study in general: COVID-19 samples, acute and convalescent, were from the United States, Italy and Spain. T cells, B-cell-depleted T cells, or PBMCs supplied cDNA or gDNA.

Authors' processing steps: Amplifying reference gene primers gave estimates of nucleated cell counts. Clones were sequenced by immunoSEQ multiplex PCR, and TCRdb holds only the in-frame ones, with some missing. V and J calls and clone size are those listed in that table; D and trimming were worked out from the DNA. The profile shows 70,000 to 80,000 clones, roughly four fifths of them singletons. Germline CDR1 reads SGHTA; CDR2 reads FQGNSA. Unmatched junction bases numbered 2, after V lost 1 base and J lost 4 bases. The CDR3 length is 14 residues. The receptor's source is an elderly man with acute or convalescent COVID-19. This sequence joins TRBV7-2 and TRBJ2-7; 9 nucleotides agree with TRBD1. The source material was peripheral blood. The CDR3 spells CASSLEDRGYEQYF. The CDR3 DNA reads TGTGCCAGCAGCTTAGAGGACAGGGGTTACGAGCAGTACTTC.